This section outlines one T cell receptor (beta chain) sequence together with its context. These data originate in a study of OX40 agonist ivuxolimab in advanced cancers. Study as a whole: Three patients showed partial responses: one hepatocellular carcinoma and two cutaneous melanoma cases.

There are 15 residues in the CDR3. Germline V gives CDR1 SGHDT, CDR2 YYEEEE. V shed 3 bases and J 6 bases; nucleotides not matched to a gene: 6. Assay used: immunoSEQ multiplex PCR; TCRdb lists only in-frame clones, some missing. The table has some 140,000 clones, about 93% seen once. This rearrangement joins TRBV5-6 to TRBJ1-4, with 9 nucleotides matching TRBD1. Material: CD4+ or CD8+ T cells sorted from blood, obtained in a trial of the OX40 agonist ivuxolimab. The sequence derives from an adult with an advanced solid tumor such as melanoma, head and neck, liver or kidney cancer. This CDR3 reads CASSSGQGAYEKLFF. The CDR3 nucleotides are TGTGCCAGCAGCTCGGGACAGGGAGCTTATGAAAAACTGTTTTTT. Full variable domain (outside the CDR3, taken from reference TRBV5-6 and TRBJ1-4): DAGVTQSPTHLIKTRGQQVTLRCSPKSGHDTVSWYQQALGQGPQFIFQYYEEEERQRGNFPDRFSGHQFPNYSSELNVNALLLGDSALYLCASSSGQGAYEKLFFGSGTQLSVL.